Listed here are 23 T cell receptor beta chains from one sample, sequenced in a study of cytomegalovirus exposure and HLA in healthy donors. Researchers ran the PCR with 60 Vbeta and 13 Jbeta primers. This table comes from immunoSEQ multiplex PCR, and its TCRdb copy is limited to in-frame clones, with some not included. Of over 150,000 clones listed, 70% to 85% are singletons. Sample: PBMCs. The receptors come from a man younger than 40 in good health and CMV-seronegative.

The genes are TRBV29-1 and TRBJ2-5; 11 bases match TRBD1. The end of the DNA is better explained by TRBJ2-7, so the J call may be wrong. The CDR3 is made up of 14 amino acids. CDR1 and CDR2 (germline): SQVTM, ANQGSEA. DNA for the CDR3: TGCAGCGTTGACCGTGGGACAGGGGGGAACGAGCAGTACTTC. This translates into CSVDRGTGGNEQYF.

The V gene is TRBV15, the J gene TRBJ2-1; D perhaps matches TRBD1 (5 bases). The CDR3 extends over 14 amino acids. Trimming pared 5 bases from V and 3 bases from J, leaving 11 bases between. Germline-derived CDR1 and CDR2 are LNHNV and YYDKDF (reference sequence). CDR3 in DNA: TGTGCCACCAGCGTTAACAGGTTCTACAATGAGCAGTTCTTC. Residues: CATSVNRFYNEQFF.

Only a few counts were recorded for this clone. The V call is TRBV5-4, the J call TRBJ2-1; TRBD1 agrees at 7 bases. Germline values: CDR1 SGHNT, CDR2 YYREEE (reference sequence). CDR3 length: 15 amino acids. With 4 bases clipped from V and 3 bases from J, the junction kept 7 bases outside the gene matches. CDR3 nucleotide sequence: TGTGCCAGCAGCACAGGGACAGATCACTACAATGAGCAGTTCTTC. This sequence encodes CASSTGTDHYNEQFF.

The chain is built from TRBV5-6 and TRBJ2-1, with TRBD2 identical over 10 bases. CDR1 SGHDT and CDR2 YYEEEE come from the germline V gene. CDR3 length: 13 residues. Trimming at V came to 7 bases and at J to 15 bases, leaving 13 bases not matched to a gene. DNA for the CDR3: TGTGCCAGCGCCTGGGGGAGCGGGGGGGCCACGTTCTTC. Protein: CASAWGSGGATFF.

This chain connects TRBV2 to TRBJ2-1, with 11 bases identical to TRBD2. V lost 4 bases and J lost 8; bases outside the gene matches: 4. Germline CDR1 SNHLY, CDR2 FYNNEI. The CDR3 covers 14 residues. CDR3 residues: CASSGSGGAYEQFF. The CDR3 DNA reads TGTGCCAGCAGTGGTAGCGGGGGGGCCTATGAGCAGTTCTTC.

J is TRBJ2-5 and V is TRBV7-2; 12 bases are shared with TRBD2. This CDR3 region has 16 residues. Germline V gene lookup returns CDR1 SGHTA and CDR2 FQGNSA. The J segment lost 5 bases and the V segment lost 5 bases, leaving 9 bases of the junction unmatched. The CDR3 nucleotides read TGTGCCAGCAGCCCCACTAGCGGGGGGCCTTGGGAGACCCAGTACTTC. It translates to CASSPTSGGPWETQYF.

The V gene is TRBV6-5, the J gene TRBJ2-1; 13 bases agree with TRBD2. The V gene's germline CDR1 is MNHEY and CDR2 SVGAGI. V gave up 6 bases and J gave up 5 bases; unmatched junction bases: 4. The CDR3 runs to 15 residues. The CDR3 DNA sequence: TGTGCCAGCAGCCGACTAGCGGGGGGCCACAATGAGCAGTTCTTC. Encoded protein: CASSRLAGGHNEQFF.

The chain links TRBV19 to TRBJ1-2; 8 bases are a match to TRBD1. The CDR3 runs 16 residues. Trimming cost V 5 bases and J 4 bases; bases outside gene matches: 12. In germline, CDR1 is LNHDA, CDR2 SQIVND (reference sequence). The CDR3 nucleotides are TGTGCCAGTAGTGGGAATCGCAGGGGGCTCCCCTATGGCTACACCTTC. It encodes CASSGNRRGLPYGYTF.

This chain uses TRBV13 with TRBJ2-7; 7 nucleotides agree with TRBD1. V was clipped by 5 bases and J by 5 bases; unmatched bases: 9. This CDR3 contains 14 residues. The germline V gene has CDR1 PRHDT and CDR2 FYEKMQ (reference sequence). Here the CDR3 reads CASSPRQGADEQYF. CDR3 bases: TGTGCCAGCAGCCCGCGACAGGGTGCCGACGAGCAGTACTTC.

This clone has just one count. The genes are TRBV29-1 and TRBJ1-2; a weak D match, TRBD1 (6 bases). Trimming took 3 bases from V and 2 from J, leaving 13 bases between them. The CDR3 covers 14 residues. Per germline, CDR1 SQVTM and CDR2 ANQGSEA. This CDR3 reads CSVDRDNENYGYTF. For the CDR3, the DNA is TGCAGCGTTGATCGGGACAATGAAAACTATGGCTACACCTTC.

The chain joins TRBV5-1 to TRBJ1-1; D is unclear. Germline CDR1 and CDR2: SGHRS and YFSETQ. Trimming removed 4 bases at V and 2 bases at J, with 9 bases between. This CDR3 has 13 residues. The chain's CDR3 is CASSPRGNTEAFF. The CDR3 bases are TGCGCCAGCAGCCCCCGGGGAAACACTGAAGCTTTCTTT.

A single count supports this clone. The chain recombines TRBV15 with TRBJ1-2; TRBD1 aligns across 7 bases. Trimming removed 1 base from V and 2 bases from J; junction bases left unmatched: 4. In germline, CDR1 is LNHNV, CDR2 YYDKDF (reference sequence). The length of the CDR3 is 15 residues. CDR3 amino acids: CATSRVPGGNYGYTF. CDR3 DNA sequence: TGTGCCACCAGCAGAGTTCCAGGGGGGAACTATGGCTACACCTTC.

V gene TRBV7-2 combines with J gene TRBJ1-2; a weak D match, TRBD1 (5 bases). Trimming took 4 bases from V and 3 from J, leaving 15 bases between them. The length of the CDR3 is 15 residues. Germline V CDR1 and CDR2: SGHTA, FQGNSA. CDR3 amino acids: CASSSSQGAYYGYTF. The CDR3 bases are TGTGCCAGCAGCTCCTCACAAGGGGCCTACTATGGCTACACCTTC.

The chain combines TRBV5-1 with TRBJ1-2, with TRBD1 identical over 9 bases. The V and J ends lost 4 bases and 8 bases, in that order; junction bases with no gene match: 12. The length of the CDR3 is 15 residues. Per the germline V gene, CDR1 is SGHRS and CDR2 is YFSETQ. CDR3 region: CASSGGQGEVGGYTF. The DNA for the CDR3 is TGCGCCAGCAGCGGGGGACAGGGTGAAGTCGGCGGCTACACCTTC.

V and J are TRBV29-1 and TRBJ2-7, with 9 bases aligning to TRBD1. With 4 bases clipped from V and 3 bases from J, the junction kept 1 base outside the gene matches. CDR3 size: 12 residues. The germline V gene encodes CDR1 SQVTM and CDR2 ANQGSEA. The CDR3 reads CSVADRGYEQYF. The CDR3, as DNA: TGCAGCGTTGCGGACAGGGGCTACGAGCAGTACTTC.

CDR3 sequence (DNA): TGTGCCAGCAGTGTTGTGGGGACAGGCAATCAGCCCCAGCATTTT. Residues: CASSVVGTGNQPQHF. The chain links TRBV2 to TRBJ1-5; TRBD1 agrees at 7 bases. V shed 4 bases and J 2 bases; nucleotides not matched to a gene: 5. The CDR3 is made up of 15 amino acids. Germline V gives CDR1 SNHLY, CDR2 FYNNEI. The full variable domain, rest sourced from reference TRBV2 and TRBJ1-5, is EPEVTQTPSHQVTQMGQEVILRCVPISNHLYFYWYRQILGQKVEFLVSFYNNEISEKSEIFDDQFSVERPDGSNFTLKIRSTKLEDSAMYFCASSVVGTGNQPQHFGDGTRLSIL.

This chain links TRBV5-4 with TRBJ2-1, with 7 bases lining up with TRBD1. The CDR3 contains 15 residues. CDR1 and CDR2 from the germline V gene are SGHNT and YYREEE (reference sequence). Trimming took 0 bases from V and 2 from J; bases not matched to a gene: 2. In DNA form, the CDR3 reads TGTGCCAGCAGCTTGGACAGGGGCGCCTACAATGAGCAGTTCTTC. Encoded protein: CASSLDRGAYNEQFF.

V and J are TRBV7-6 and TRBJ1-6; D ambiguous. Per germline, CDR1 SGHVS and CDR2 FNYEAQ. The CDR3 is 13 residues long. Trimming stripped 1 base from V and 6 bases from J, with 4 bases between. CDR3 DNA sequence: TGTGCCAGCAGCTTAGAGCTTAATTCACCCCTCCACTTT. Translating it yields CASSLELNSPLHF.

This clone was counted between two and nine times. V is TRBV7-9 and J is TRBJ1-2; no reliable D call. The germline CDR1 and CDR2 sequences are SEHNR and FQNEAQ (reference sequence). The CDR3 consists of 15 residues. Trimming took 2 bases from V and 2 from J, leaving 12 bases between them. CDR3 in amino acids: CASSLSGNANYGYTF. CDR3 DNA: TGTGCCAGCAGCTTAAGCGGGAACGCCAACTATGGCTACACCTTC.

CDR3 coding DNA: TGTGCCAGCAGCCTTGGTGCGGGGGGGGCCTCATATACGCAGTATTTT. It specifies CASSLGAGGASYTQYF. This chain joins TRBV28 and TRBJ2-3; 9 bases fit TRBD2. CDR3 size: 16 residues. The V segment lost 6 bases and the J segment 7 bases; nucleotides outside the gene matches: 14. Germline CDR1 reads MDHEN; CDR2 reads SYDVKM.

For this clone: One junction end does not reproduce the germline sequence, and a read error may be involved. V usage is TRBV7-9 and J usage is TRBJ1-6; 9 positions match TRBD1. CDR3 length: 15 residues. Germline V gives CDR1 SEHNR, CDR2 FQNEAQ (reference sequence). The CDR3 loop is CASSRTGAPNSPLNF. The DNA for the CDR3 is TGTGCCAGCAGCAGGACAGGGGCACCCAATTCACCCCTCAACTTT.

The genes are TRBV28 and TRBJ2-7, with a tentative D call TRBD1 (5 bases). Germline values: CDR1 MDHEN, CDR2 SYDVKM. The CDR3 is made up of 11 amino acids. V was trimmed by 7 bases and J by 5 bases, leaving 9 bases between them. The CDR3 spells CASTGFDEQYF. The CDR3, as DNA: TGTGCCAGCACAGGGTTCGACGAGCAGTACTTC.

V usage is TRBV7-2 and J usage is TRBJ1-5; D not certain. CDR1 and CDR2 (germline): SGHTA, FQGNSA. The V end lost 2 bases, the J end lost 6 bases, and 11 bases lay between the germline ends. The CDR3 length is 14 residues. In DNA, the CDR3 is TGTGCCAGCAGCTTAAGAGGAGGAGGTCAGCCCCAGCATTTT. It encodes CASSLRGGGQPQHF.